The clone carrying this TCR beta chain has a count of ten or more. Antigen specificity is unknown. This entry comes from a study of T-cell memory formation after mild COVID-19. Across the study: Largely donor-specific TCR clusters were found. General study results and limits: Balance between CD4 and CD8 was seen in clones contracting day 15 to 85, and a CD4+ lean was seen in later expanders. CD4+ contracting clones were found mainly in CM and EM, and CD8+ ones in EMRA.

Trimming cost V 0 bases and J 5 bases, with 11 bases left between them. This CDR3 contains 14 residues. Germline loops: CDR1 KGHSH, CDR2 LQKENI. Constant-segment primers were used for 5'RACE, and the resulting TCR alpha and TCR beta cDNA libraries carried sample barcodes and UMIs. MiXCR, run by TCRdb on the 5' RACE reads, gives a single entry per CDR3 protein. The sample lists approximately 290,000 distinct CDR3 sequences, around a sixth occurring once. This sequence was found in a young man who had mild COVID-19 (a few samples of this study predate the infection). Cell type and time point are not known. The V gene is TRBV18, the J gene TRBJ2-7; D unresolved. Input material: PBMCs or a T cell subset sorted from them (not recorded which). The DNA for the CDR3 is TGTGCCAGCTCACCACCGGCAAATTACCACGAGCAGTACTTC. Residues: CASSPPANYHEQYF.